This section outlines one T cell receptor (beta chain) sequence together with its context. Its target is unknown. Source study methods: After removing out-of-frame reads, over 2 million distinct TCRbeta sequences remained. Generated by immunoSEQ multiplex PCR, the TCRdb table keeps only in-frame clones and is missing some. V and J calls and clone size are given by that table; D and trimming were obtained from the DNA. Counted here are about 100,000 clones, about 80% occurring once; the ten biggest clones make up 3.6%. Germline V gene lookup returns CDR1 SGHRS and CDR2 YFSETQ. The V gene end was trimmed by 4 bases and the J gene end by 2 bases; junction bases not matched to a gene: 5. The CDR3 spans 15 residues. Single viable CD3+CD4+CD8-CD45RO+ cells were sorted as the memory CD4+ T cells. Donors' CMV status reflects serum IgG against pp150, pp28, p38, p52. This sample was taken from a study of memory CD4+ T cells and cytomegalovirus serostatus. Study overall: Healthy Belgian adult donors included under ten CMV-positive and some 24 CMV-negative people.

Study-wide findings and caveats: Suggested: most of the CMV-linked TCR signature lies in CD4+ memory cells.

The rearrangement uses TRBV5-1 and TRBJ2-3; 9 bases fit TRBD1. The sequence was collected from an adult in good health and CMV-seropositive. Input material: memory CD4+ T cells from blood. The CDR3 DNA sequence: TGCGCCAGCAGCCTACAGGGGGCGATCACAGATACGCAGTATTTT. It specifies CASSLQGAITDTQYF.